A single sample gave rise to the 10 T cell receptor beta chains below, sequenced in a study of T cells in tuberculosis. Profiled with immunoSEQ multiplex PCR; TCRdb holds only in-frame clones, not every one. The sample has 30,000 to 45,000 clones, about 94% seen once; the top ten hold 12%. The specimen sequenced was PBMCs. Receptors originate from a donor aged 10 to 29 with latent tuberculosis or without tuberculosis infection. Some clones in this sample may be carry-over from other donors' samples.

V is TRBV5-1 and J is TRBJ2-5; 8 nucleotides agree with TRBD2. The CDR3 sequence is 15 residues long. V lost 0 bases, J lost 4 bases, and 5 bases stayed unmatched. Germline CDR1 is SGHRS and CDR2 is YFSETQ. In DNA, the CDR3 is TGCGCCAGCAGCTTGGCGTCGGGGGGGGCAGAGACCCAGTACTTC. It encodes CASSLASGGAETQYF.

V gene TRBV4-3 combines with J gene TRBJ2-2; possible D gene TRBD1, 6 bases. CDR3 length: 17 residues. Germline CDR1 reads LGHNA; CDR2 reads YSLEER. Trimming shortened V by 4 bases and J by 2 bases, and 17 bases separated the two germline ends. CDR3 in DNA: TGCGCCAGCAGCCCCGGATTCGGGACACTTAACACCGGGGAGCTGTTTTTT. As protein: CASSPGFGTLNTGELFF.

The chain is built from TRBV7-2 and TRBJ2-3, with D maybe TRBD2 (6 bases). In germline, CDR1 is SGHTA, CDR2 FQGNSA. V was trimmed by 8 bases and J by 6 bases, leaving 21 bases between them. The CDR3 spans 15 residues. The CDR3, as DNA: TGTGCCAGCGCGTTCGGTCGGGGAGGCAGGGATACGCAGTATTTT. Its translation is CASAFGRGGRDTQYF.

The rearrangement joins TRBV6-1 to TRBJ1-5; a possible D gene is TRBD1 (5 bases). The V gene lost 0 bases and the J gene lost 3 bases, with 9 bases spanning the gap. CDR1 MNHNS and CDR2 SASEGT come from the germline V gene. The CDR3 extends over 15 amino acids. DNA for the CDR3: TGTGCCAGCAGTGAAGCCCAGGGTCTCAATCAGCCCCAGCATTTT. This sequence encodes CASSEAQGLNQPQHF.

V usage is TRBV19 and J usage is TRBJ1-5; D is unclear. The V gene's germline CDR1 is LNHDA and CDR2 SQIVND (reference sequence). V was cut by 6 bases and J by 4 bases, with 7 bases left in between. This CDR3 has 12 amino acids. This chain's CDR3 is CASSPVNQPQHF. CDR3 sequence (DNA): TGTGCCAGTAGCCCGGTTAATCAGCCCCAGCATTTT.

This chain joins TRBV19 and TRBJ2-1, with D uncertain. The CDR3 length is 14 residues. The V gene's germline CDR1 is LNHDA and CDR2 SQIVND (reference sequence). V was shortened by 6 bases and J by 6 bases, with 15 bases between the two germline ends. This CDR3 is CASRPPERSNEQFF. CDR3 sequence (DNA): TGTGCCAGTAGACCCCCGGAGCGAAGCAATGAGCAGTTCTTC.

The rearrangement uses TRBV5-1 and TRBJ1-1; TRBD1 is a possible D gene (6 bases). This CDR3 is 15 amino acids long. V was cut by 0 bases and J by 4 bases, with 13 bases left in between. Germline CDR1 is SGHRS and CDR2 is YFSETQ. The chain's CDR3 is CASSLGHQGFTEAFF. DNA of the CDR3: TGCGCCAGCAGCTTGGGGCATCAGGGGTTCACTGAAGCTTTCTTT. Full variable domain (remainder filled in from reference TRBV5-1 and TRBJ1-1): KAGVTQTPRYLIKTRGQQVTLSCSPISGHRSVSWYQQTPGQGLQFLFEYFSETQRNKGNFPGRFSGRQFSNSRSEMNVSTLELGDSALYLCASSLGHQGFTEAFFGQGTRLTVV.

The rearrangement joins TRBV5-4 to TRBJ1-6, with D perhaps TRBD1 (5 bases). Trimming took off 0 bases at V and 8 bases at J, with 18 bases between the two ends. The CDR3 runs 17 residues. Germline V gives CDR1 SGHNT, CDR2 YYREEE (reference sequence). The CDR3 here is CASSLAVAGTRYSPLHF. The DNA for the CDR3 is TGTGCCAGCAGCTTGGCCGTCGCAGGGACTAGATATTCACCCCTCCACTTT.

The rearrangement uses TRBV25-1 and TRBJ2-2; D is unresolved. Germline loops: CDR1 MGHDK, CDR2 SYGVNS. With 3 bases removed from V and 2 bases from J, the gap between germline ends came to 10 bases. The CDR3 runs 15 residues. The CDR3 nucleotides are TGTGCCAGCAGTGATAGCCAGCTTAACACCGGGGAGCTGTTTTTT. Translation: CASSDSQLNTGELFF.

For this clone: A read error may produce the germline difference seen at one junction end. The V call is TRBV7-2, the J call TRBJ2-7; D is unresolved. CDR1 is SGHTA, CDR2 FQGNSA, per germline. This CDR3 is built from 15 residues. CDR3 coding DNA: TGTGCCAGCAGCCCAGACGGTTTTCGAGTTGAGGAGCAATACTTC. This sequence encodes CASSPDGFRVEEQYF.